This T cell receptor (beta chain) was recovered during a study of prognosis after radiotherapy for stage I lung cancer. Template was genomic DNA; TCR beta CDR3 amplified in two multiplex PCR rounds. Every TRBV and TRBJ gene had its own specific primer in first-round PCR. TCRdb re-derived calls from the multiplex PCR reads in MiXCR, one entry per CDR3 protein. Of roughly 38,000 distinct CDR3 sequences listed, about 24% are singletons. This clonotype was detected many times. The sample here was PBMCs, taken before or after stereotactic body radiation therapy (not recorded which). The receptor's source is a donor aged 50 or older with non-small cell lung cancer.

CDR3 amino acids: CSPTVGTHPLLNTEAFF. In nucleotides, the CDR3 is TGCAGCCCTACCGTCGGGACGCATCCTCTCTTGAACACTGAAGCTTTCTTT. The chain carries TRBV29-1 and TRBJ1-1; D perhaps matches TRBD1 (5 bases). V lost 8 bases and J lost 0, with 25 bases in between. Germline assignment: CDR1 SQVTM and CDR2 ANQGSEA. The CDR3 is made up of 17 amino acids.